These T cell receptor beta chains were read from a single sample in a study of cytomegalovirus exposure and HLA in healthy donors. Measured with immunoSEQ multiplex PCR; TCRdb has only the in-frame clones, and not every one. The table records over 250,000 clones, 80% to 90% of them present only once. The sample comprised PBMCs. These receptors originate from a woman aged 18 to 35 in good health and CMV-seronegative. Each CDR3 is given with its conserved first and last residue. D genes are given only for firm matches. Expanded clones are given a class, and other clones once, few, many or no size at all.

d_call | j_call | clone_size | v_call | cdr3_nt | cdr3_aa
NA | TRBJ1-2 | once | TRBV18 | TGTGCCAGCTCACCTCCAGGGCGGGACGGCTACACCTTC | CASSPPGRDGYTF
TRBD1 | TRBJ2-7 | NA | TRBV11-2 | TGTGCCAGCAGCTTCCCAGGGGGTTTCGTCTACGAGCAGTACTTC | CASSFPGGFVYEQYF
NA | TRBJ1-1 | NA | TRBV7-9 | TGTGCCAGCAGCTGGGACATGAACACTGAAGCTTTCTTT | CASSWDMNTEAFF
NA | TRBJ2-1 | NA | TRBV27 | TGTGCCAGCAGTCCGGTCGGGAGAGAGGATGAGCAGTTCTTC | CASSPVGREDEQFF
NA | TRBJ2-3 | NA | TRBV6-5 | TGTGCCAGCAGTTACTCGGGCCAGGGCGCAGATACGCAGTATTTT | CASSYSGQGADTQYF
TRBD1 | TRBJ2-5 | NA | TRBV6-5 | TGTGCCAGCAGTACACACAGGGGGCCACCCGAGACCCAGTACTTC | CASSTHRGPPETQYF
NA | TRBJ2-1 | NA | TRBV2 | TGTGCCAGCACCAGAAGGTTAACTGACTCCGGAGATGAGCAGTTCTTC | CASTRRLTDSGDEQFF
NA | TRBJ2-5 | NA | TRBV4-1 | TGCGCCAGCAGACCTAGATCAGGGGTCCGAGAGACCCAGTACTTC | CASRPRSGVRETQYF
NA | TRBJ1-3 | NA | TRBV6-5 | TGTGCCAGCAGTTACCCAGGTAAGACCTCTGGAAACACCATATATTTT | CASSYPGKTSGNTIYF
NA | TRBJ1-1 | NA | TRBV6-5 | TGTGCCAGCAGTTACTCACCGGACAGCGCAATGACTGAAGCTTTCTTT | CASSYSPDSAMTEAFF
NA | TRBJ1-5 | NA | TRBV6-5 | TGTGCCAGCAGTTACCTCAGGGGTGCCCAGCCCCAGCATTTT | CASSYLRGAQPQHF
NA | TRBJ2-7 | NA | TRBV4-1 | TGCGCCAGCAGCCAATTAAACGAGCAGTACTTC | CASSQLNEQYF
TRBD2 | TRBJ2-1 | NA | TRBV9 | TGTGCCAGCAGCGTAGAACTAGCGGAGGGCGATGAGCAGTTCTTC | CASSVELAEGDEQFF
TRBD1 | TRBJ1-2 | NA | TRBV18 | TGTGCCAGCTCAGAAGACAGGGGCTATGGCTACACCTTC | CASSEDRGYGYTF
TRBD2 | TRBJ2-2 | NA | TRBV19 | TGTGCCAGCCGGACTAGCGGGAGCGACACCGGGGAGCTGTTTTTT | CASRTSGSDTGELFF
NA | TRBJ2-3 | NA | TRBV6-1 | TGTGCCAGCAGCGCCGACAGATACACAGATACGCAGTATTTT | CASSADRYTDTQYF
TRBD1 | TRBJ1-2 | NA | TRBV5-6 | TGTGCCAGCAGCTCCACATTGACAGGGAACAACTATGGCTACACCTTC | CASSSTLTGNNYGYTF
TRBD2 | TRBJ2-4 | once | TRBV7-9 | TGTGCCAGCAGCTTAGCGCGGGCAGGGAGGGACATTCAGTACTTC | CASSLARAGRDIQYF
NA | TRBJ2-4 | NA | TRBV5-6 | TGTGCCAGCAGCTTGGGACAGGCCCAAGTTCAGTACTTC | CASSLGQAQVQYF
NA | TRBJ1-2 | once | TRBV6-5 | TGTGCCAGCAGTCTGCAGGGTTGGAATGGCTACACCTTC | CASSLQGWNGYTF
NA | TRBJ1-1 | NA | TRBV27 | TGTGCCAGCAGTTTAGTCCCGGGTGTCAGCACTGAAGCTTTCTTT | CASSLVPGVSTEAFF
NA | TRBJ2-3 | NA | TRBV29-1 | TGCAGCGTGCAGAGCGGAGATACGCAGTATTTT | CSVQSGDTQYF
NA | TRBJ1-2 | NA | TRBV27 | TGTGCCAGCAGTTTTTCACGATATAGTGGCTACACCTTC | CASSFSRYSGYTF
TRBD1 | TRBJ1-1 | NA | TRBV6-6 | TGTGCCAGCGAGGCTCAGACAGGGTACCACACTGAAGCTTTCTTT | CASEAQTGYHTEAFF
TRBD1 | TRBJ1-5 | NA | TRBV6-1 | TGTGCCAGCAGTCCCGACAGGGACCAGCCCCAGCATTTT | CASSPDRDQPQHF
TRBD1 | TRBJ1-5 | NA | TRBV6-5 | TGTGCCAGCAGTTTTGACAGGGATGGTCAGCCCCAGCATTTT | CASSFDRDGQPQHF
TRBD1 | TRBJ1-2 | NA | TRBV11-3 | TGTGCCAGCAGCTTATCCAGGGACAGCTATGGCTACACCTTC | CASSLSRDSYGYTF
TRBD2 | TRBJ2-5 | NA | TRBV29-1 | TGCAGCGCAACTAGCGGGGGGCCGTCGGAGACCCAGTACTTC | CSATSGGPSETQYF
NA | TRBJ2-1 | NA | TRBV27 | TGTGCCAGCAGTTTATTGACAGCACTCTCCTACAATGAGCAGTTCTTC | CASSLLTALSYNEQFF
NA | TRBJ1-2 | NA | TRBV6-5 | TGTGCCAGCAGTTACGCCCGATTTCAGGGCGACCATGGCTACACCTTC | CASSYARFQGDHGYTF
TRBD2 | TRBJ2-2 | NA | TRBV5-4 | TGTGCCAGCAGACCCGGACTAGCGGTCTGGACCGGGGAGCTGTTTTTT | CASRPGLAVWTGELFF
TRBD2 | TRBJ2-5 | NA | TRBV12-5 | TGTGCTAGTGGTTTGCCTCGCGGCGGGAGATCAGAGACCCAGTACTTC | CASGLPRGGRSETQYF
NA | TRBJ2-7 | NA | TRBV5-1 | TGCGCCAGCAGTATATCAGGCTCCTACGAGCAGTACTTC | CASSISGSYEQYF
NA | TRBJ1-3 | NA | TRBV7-2 | TGTGCCAGCAGCTCGGGACAAGGAAACACCATATATTTT | CASSSGQGNTIYF
NA | TRBJ2-5 | NA | TRBV27 | TGTGCCAGCAGTTTAAGAGGCGTAGGGGGGGCTAAAGAGACCCAGTACTTC | CASSLRGVGGAKETQYF
TRBD2 | TRBJ2-3 | NA | TRBV7-2 | TGTGCCAGCAGCTTAGTTGCGGGGGAGACAGATACGCAGTATTTT | CASSLVAGETDTQYF
NA | TRBJ2-1 | NA | TRBV9 | TGTGCCAGCAGCGTAGATGGCGGGATGGCTTACAATGAGCAGTTCTTC | CASSVDGGMAYNEQFF